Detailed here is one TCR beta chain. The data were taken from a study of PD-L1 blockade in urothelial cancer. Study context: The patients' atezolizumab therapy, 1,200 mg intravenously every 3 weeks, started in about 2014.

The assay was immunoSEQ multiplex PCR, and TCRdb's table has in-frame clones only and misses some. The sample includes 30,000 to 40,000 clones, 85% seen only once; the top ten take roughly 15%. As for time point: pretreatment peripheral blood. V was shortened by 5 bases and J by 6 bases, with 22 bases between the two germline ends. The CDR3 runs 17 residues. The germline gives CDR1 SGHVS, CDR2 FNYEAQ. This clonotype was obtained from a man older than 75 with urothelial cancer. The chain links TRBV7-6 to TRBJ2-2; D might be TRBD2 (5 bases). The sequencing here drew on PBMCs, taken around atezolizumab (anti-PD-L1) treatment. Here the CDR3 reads CASSPTDPPKRAGELFF. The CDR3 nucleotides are TGTGCCAGCAGCCCCACCGACCCACCCAAGAGGGCCGGGGAGCTGTTTTTT.